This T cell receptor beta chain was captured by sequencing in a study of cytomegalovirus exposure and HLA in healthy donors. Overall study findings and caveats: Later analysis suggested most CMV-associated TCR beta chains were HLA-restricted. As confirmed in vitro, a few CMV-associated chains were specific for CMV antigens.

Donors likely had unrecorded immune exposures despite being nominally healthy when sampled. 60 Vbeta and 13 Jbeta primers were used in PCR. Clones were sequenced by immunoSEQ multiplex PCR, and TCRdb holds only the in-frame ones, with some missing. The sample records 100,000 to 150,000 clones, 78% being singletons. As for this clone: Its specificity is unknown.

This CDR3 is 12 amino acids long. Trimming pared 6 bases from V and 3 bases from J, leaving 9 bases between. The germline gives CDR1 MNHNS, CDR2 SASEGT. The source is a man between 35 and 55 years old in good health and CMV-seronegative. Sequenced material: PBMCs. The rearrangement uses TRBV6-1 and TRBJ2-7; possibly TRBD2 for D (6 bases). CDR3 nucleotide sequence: TGTGCCAGCAGGCGGGGTGACTACGAGCAGTACTTC. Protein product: CASRRGDYEQYF.